Here is one T cell receptor beta chain with its context. What it recognizes is unknown. This record comes from a study of persistence of HIV-infected CD4 T cells. Across the whole study: Donors were ART-treated; their CMV- and Gag-responding CD4+ T cells were isolated.

Study-wide findings and caveats: Compared with CD3/CD28-stimulated cells, CMV- and Gag-responding cells showed lower TCRbeta richness.

The stimulus was lysate of CMV-infected fibroblasts, about 10 ug/mL. CD40L/CD69 double-negative CD45RO-high memory CD4+ T cells were collected. V dropped 6 bases and J dropped 5; count of bases not matched to a gene: 6. Looked up from germline, CDR1 is ENHRY and CDR2 is SYGVKD. This CDR3 has 13 amino acids. Sequencing used immunoSEQ version 4 in survey mode. TCRdb keeps only in-frame clones here, not all; method: immunoSEQ multiplex PCR. Of tens of thousands of clones listed, 65% to 85% are singletons. The J gene is TRBJ1-2, the V gene TRBV10-3, with 7 bases aligning to TRBD1. This receptor was obtained from an adult man with HIV who was CMV-seropositive. Sequenced material: CD4+ T cells sorted from PBMCs after approximately 19-hour stimulation, taken from a patient who received antiretroviral therapy. The CDR3 here is CAISGTATYGYTF. The CDR3 DNA follows: TGTGCCATCAGCGGGACAGCGACTTATGGCTACACCTTC.